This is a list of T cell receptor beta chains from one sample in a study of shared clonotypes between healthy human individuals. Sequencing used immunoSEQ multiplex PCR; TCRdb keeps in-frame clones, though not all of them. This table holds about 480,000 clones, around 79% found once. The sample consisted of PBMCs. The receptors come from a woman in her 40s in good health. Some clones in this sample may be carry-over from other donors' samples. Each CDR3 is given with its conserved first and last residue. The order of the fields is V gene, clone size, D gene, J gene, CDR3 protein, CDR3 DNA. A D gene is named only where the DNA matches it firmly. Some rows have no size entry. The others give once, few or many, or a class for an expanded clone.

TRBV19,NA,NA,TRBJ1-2,CASSIVQGRYGYTF,TGTGCCAGTAGTATAGTACAGGGTCGCTATGGCTACACCTTC
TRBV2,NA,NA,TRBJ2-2,CASNGGEGTGELFF,TGTGCCAGCAACGGAGGAGAAGGAACCGGGGAGCTGTTTTTT
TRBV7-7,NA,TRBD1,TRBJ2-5,CASSFGTGGRETQYF,TGTGCCAGCAGCTTTGGGACAGGGGGTAGGGAGACCCAGTACTTC
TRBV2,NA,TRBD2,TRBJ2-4,CASKGERERDQYF,TGTGCCAGCAAGGGGGAGCGGGAGAGGGATCAGTACTTC
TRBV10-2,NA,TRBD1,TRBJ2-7,CASRPGQGIGEQYF,TGCGCCAGCAGACCGGGACAGGGGATCGGCGAGCAGTACTTC
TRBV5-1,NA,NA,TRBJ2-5,CASSLEGKQETQYF,TGCGCCAGCAGCTTAGAAGGCAAGCAAGAGACCCAGTACTTC
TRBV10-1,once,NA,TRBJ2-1,CASSDVPPGSSYNEQFF,TGCGCCAGCAGTGACGTTCCCCCGGGAAGCTCCTACAATGAGCAGTTCTTC
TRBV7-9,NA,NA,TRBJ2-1,CASSLPGTHNEQFF,TGTGCCAGCAGCCTGCCCGGGACCCACAATGAGCAGTTCTTC
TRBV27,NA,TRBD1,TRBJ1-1,CASSHRQGMNTEAFF,TGTGCCAGCAGCCACAGACAGGGCATGAACACTGAAGCTTTCTTT
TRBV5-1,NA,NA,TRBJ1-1,CASSKRTGSFTAFF,TGCGCCAGCAGCAAGAGAACAGGGTCCTTTACAGCTTTCTTT
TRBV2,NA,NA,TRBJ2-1,CASSEGGLDEQFF,TGTGCCAGCAGTGAAGGGGGACTGGATGAGCAGTTCTTC
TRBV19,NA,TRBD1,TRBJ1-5,CASSIGTHRGPILNSQHF,TGTGCCAGTAGTATAGGTACCCACAGGGGACCCATTTTAAATTCCCAGCATTTT
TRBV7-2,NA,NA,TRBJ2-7,CASSLAVSTGPYEQYF,TGTGCCAGCAGCTTAGCCGTTTCTACAGGGCCTTACGAGCAGTACTTC
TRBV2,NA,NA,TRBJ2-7,CASSPGSGREQYF,TGTGCCAGCAGCCCCGGATCGGGGAGGGAGCAGTACTTC
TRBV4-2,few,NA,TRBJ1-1,CASSQPTTEMAEAFF,TGTGCCAGCAGCCAACCGACGACAGAGATGGCTGAAGCTTTCTTT
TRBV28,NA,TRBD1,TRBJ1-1,CASSLDRWGSVTEAFF,TGTGCCAGCAGTCTGGACAGGTGGGGCTCGGTCACTGAAGCTTTCTTT
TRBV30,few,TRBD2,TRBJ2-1,CAWSWTSTVEQFF,TGTGCCTGGAGTTGGACTAGCACAGTTGAGCAGTTCTTC
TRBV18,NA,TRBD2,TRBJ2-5,CASSPRASGSRQETQYF,TGTGCCAGCTCACCAAGGGCTAGCGGGAGCAGACAAGAGACCCAGTACTTC
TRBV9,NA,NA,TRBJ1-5,CASSSQGDSNQPQHF,TGTGCCAGCAGCTCCCAAGGGGATAGCAATCAGCCCCAGCATTTT
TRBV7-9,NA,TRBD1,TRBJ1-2,CASSDLGQGLNYGYTF,TGTGCCAGCAGCGATTTGGGACAGGGATTGAACTATGGCTACACCTTC
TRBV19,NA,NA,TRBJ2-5,CASSGSQTETQYF,TGTGCCAGCAGCGGGTCCCAAACGGAGACCCAGTACTTC
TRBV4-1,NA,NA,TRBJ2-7,CASSQGLGLEQYF,TGCGCCAGCAGCCAAGGATTGGGCCTGGAGCAGTACTTC
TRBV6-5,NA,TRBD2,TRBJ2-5,CASSLRREGVEQYF,TGTGCCAGCAGTTTAAGGCGGGAGGGGGTAGAGCAGTACTTC
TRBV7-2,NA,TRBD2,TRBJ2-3,CASSLVRTSGTADTQYF,TGTGCCAGCAGCTTAGTAAGGACTAGCGGGACAGCAGATACGCAGTATTTT
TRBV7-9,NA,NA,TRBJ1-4,CASSLARRSNEKLFF,TGTGCCAGCAGCTTAGCGAGACGGAGTAATGAAAAACTGTTTTTT
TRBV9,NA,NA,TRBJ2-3,CASSVASLADTQYF,TGTGCCAGCAGCGTAGCATCGCTAGCGGATACGCAGTATTTT
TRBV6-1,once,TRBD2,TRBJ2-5,CASRSSGRLAETQYF,TGTGCCAGCAGGAGTAGCGGGAGGCTAGCGGAGACCCAGTACTTC
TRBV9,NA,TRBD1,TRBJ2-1,CASSYRDRGLVSDEQFF,TGTGCCAGCAGCTACCGGGACAGGGGACTAGTTTCGGATGAGCAGTTCTTC
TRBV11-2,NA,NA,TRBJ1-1,CASSLERGGTEAFF,TGTGCCAGCAGCTTAGAGAGGGGAGGCACTGAAGCTTTCTTT
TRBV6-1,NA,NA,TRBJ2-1,CASRPGKQGYNEQFF,TGTGCCAGCAGACCCGGGAAGCAGGGGTACAATGAGCAGTTCTTC
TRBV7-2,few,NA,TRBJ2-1,CASSLAGGTYNEQFF,TGTGCCAGCAGCTTAGCCGGTGGAACCTACAATGAGCAGTTCTTC
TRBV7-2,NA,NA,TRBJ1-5,CASSLGGLTAQPQHF,TGTGCCAGCAGCTTGGGAGGGTTGACCGCCCAGCCCCAGCATTTT
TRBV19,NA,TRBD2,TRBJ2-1,CASNPGGLDYNEQFF,TGTGCCAGTAACCCCGGGGGACTAGATTACAATGAGCAGTTCTTC
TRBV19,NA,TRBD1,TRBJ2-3,CASREGTGGGTDTQYF,TGTGCCAGTAGGGAAGGGACAGGGGGCGGAACAGATACGCAGTATTTT
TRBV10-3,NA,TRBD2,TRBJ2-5,CAISEGTSGTPQATQYF,TGTGCCATCAGTGAGGGGACTAGCGGGACTCCTCAAGCGACCCAGTACTTC
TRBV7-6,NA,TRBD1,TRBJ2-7,CASSPMGTGLTYEQYF,TGTGCCAGCAGCCCCATGGGGACAGGGCTAACCTACGAGCAGTACTTC
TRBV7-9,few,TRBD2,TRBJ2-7,CASSLALAGVYEQYF,TGTGCCAGCAGCTTAGCCCTAGCGGGAGTCTACGAGCAGTACTTC
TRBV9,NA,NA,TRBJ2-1,CASSPTGREGSDEQFF,TGTGCCAGCAGCCCCACAGGGAGGGAGGGGAGCGATGAGCAGTTCTTC
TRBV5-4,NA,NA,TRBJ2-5,CASSPGGASQETQYF,TGTGCCAGCAGCCCGGGCGGGGCGTCTCAAGAGACCCAGTACTTC
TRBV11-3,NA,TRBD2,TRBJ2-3,CASSSGLAGTDTQYF,TGTGCCAGCAGCTCCGGACTAGCGGGGACAGATACGCAGTATTTT
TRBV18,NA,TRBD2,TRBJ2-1,CASSPGLAGGPEQFF,TGTGCCAGCTCACCGGGACTAGCGGGAGGGCCTGAGCAGTTCTTC
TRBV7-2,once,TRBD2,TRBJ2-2,CASSLGGLLARELFF,TGTGCCAGCAGCTTGGGGGGACTACTAGCACGGGAGCTGTTTTTT
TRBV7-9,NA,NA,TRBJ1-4,CASSPPSTGNEKLFF,TGTGCCAGCAGCCCCCCCTCCACTGGTAATGAAAAACTGTTTTTT
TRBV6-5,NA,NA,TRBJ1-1,CASRPASDLAFF,TGTGCCAGCAGGCCTGCCTCGGACCTAGCTTTCTTT
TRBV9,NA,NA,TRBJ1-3,CASSPHREGTSLWKHHIF,TGTGCCAGCAGCCCACACCGGGAGGGGACAAGTCTCTGGAAACACCATATATTT
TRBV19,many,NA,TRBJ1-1,CASSATMNTEAFF,TGTGCCAGTAGTGCAACAATGAACACTGAAGCTTTCTTT
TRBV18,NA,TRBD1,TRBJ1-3,CASSRGTAFSGNTIYF,TGTGCCAGCTCACGCGGGACAGCCTTCTCTGGAAACACCATATATTTT
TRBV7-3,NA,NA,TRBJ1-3,CASSLDSGNTIYF,TGTGCCAGCAGCTTAGACTCTGGAAACACCATATATTTT
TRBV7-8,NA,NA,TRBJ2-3,CASSRGEGYQYF,TGTGCCAGCAGCCGGGGCGAGGGCTACCAGTATTTT
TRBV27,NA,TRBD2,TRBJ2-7,CASSLASGRYEQYF,TGTGCCAGCAGTTTGGCTAGCGGGAGATACGAGCAGTACTTC
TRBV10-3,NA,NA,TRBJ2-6,CAISESAGKSISGANVLTF,TGTGCCATCAGTGAGTCGGCGGGGAAATCCATCTCTGGGGCCAACGTCCTGACTTTC
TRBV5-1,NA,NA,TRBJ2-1,CASSLEPLGTSYNEQFF,TGCGCCAGCAGCTTGGAGCCGCTTGGGACCTCCTACAATGAGCAGTTCTTC
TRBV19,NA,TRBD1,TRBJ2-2,CASSIDRDSTGELFF,TGTGCCAGTAGTATAGACCGGGACAGCACCGGGGAGCTGTTTTTT
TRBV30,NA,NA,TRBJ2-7,CAWSGTYEQYF,TGTGCCTGGAGTGGAACCTACGAGCAGTACTTC
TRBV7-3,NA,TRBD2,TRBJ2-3,CASRASGKDTQYF,TGTGCTAGCCGGGCTAGCGGTAAAGATACGCAGTATTTT
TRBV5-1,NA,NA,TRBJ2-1,CASSLGLVAPYNEQFF,TGCGCCAGCAGCTTGGGACTAGTTGCACCCTACAATGAGCAGTTCTTC
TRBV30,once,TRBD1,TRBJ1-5,CAWSERGQGRWQPQHF,TGTGCCTGGAGTGAAAGGGGACAGGGGAGGTGGCAGCCCCAGCATTTT
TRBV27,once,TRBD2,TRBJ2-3,CATRGLSREGRTDTQYF,TGTGCCACCCGCGGGCTTTCGCGGGAGGGACGCACAGATACGCAGTATTTT
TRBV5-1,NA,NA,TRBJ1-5,CASSLDGNYQPQHF,TGCGCCAGCAGCTTGGACGGAAATTATCAGCCCCAGCATTTT
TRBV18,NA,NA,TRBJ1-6,CASSPEGNSPLHF,TGTGCCAGCTCACCGGAAGGAAATTCACCCCTCCACTTT